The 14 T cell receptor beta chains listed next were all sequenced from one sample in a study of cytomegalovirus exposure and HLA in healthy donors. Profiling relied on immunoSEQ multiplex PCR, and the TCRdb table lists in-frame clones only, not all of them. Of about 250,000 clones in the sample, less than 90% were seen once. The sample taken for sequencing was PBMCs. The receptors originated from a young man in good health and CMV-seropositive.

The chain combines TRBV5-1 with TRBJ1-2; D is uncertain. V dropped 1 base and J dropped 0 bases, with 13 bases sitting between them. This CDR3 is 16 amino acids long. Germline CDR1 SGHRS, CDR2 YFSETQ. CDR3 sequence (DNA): TGCGCCAGCAGCTTGAGTCCGTTTCCTCCTAACTATGGCTACACCTTC. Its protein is CASSLSPFPPNYGYTF.

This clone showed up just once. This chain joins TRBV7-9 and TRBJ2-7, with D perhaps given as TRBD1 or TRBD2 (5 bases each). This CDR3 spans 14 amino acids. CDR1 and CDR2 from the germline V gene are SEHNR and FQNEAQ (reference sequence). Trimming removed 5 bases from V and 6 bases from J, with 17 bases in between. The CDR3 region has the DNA TGTGCCAGCAGCCCCCATTCTGGGGGTATCGAGCAGTACTTC. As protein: CASSPHSGGIEQYF.

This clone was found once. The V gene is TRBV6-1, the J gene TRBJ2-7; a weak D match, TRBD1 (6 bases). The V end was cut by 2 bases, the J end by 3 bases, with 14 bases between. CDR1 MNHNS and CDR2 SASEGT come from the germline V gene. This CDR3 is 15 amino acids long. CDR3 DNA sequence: TGTGCCAGCAGTGAATCAGTCGGGACATACTACGAGCAGTACTTC. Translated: CASSESVGTYYEQYF.

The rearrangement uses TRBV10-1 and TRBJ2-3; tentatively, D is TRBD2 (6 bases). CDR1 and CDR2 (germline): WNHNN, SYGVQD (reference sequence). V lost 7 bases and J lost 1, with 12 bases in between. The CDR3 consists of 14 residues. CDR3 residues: CASKPGGGTDTQYF. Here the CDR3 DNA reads TGCGCCAGCAAGCCCGGCGGGGGCACAGATACGCAGTATTTT.

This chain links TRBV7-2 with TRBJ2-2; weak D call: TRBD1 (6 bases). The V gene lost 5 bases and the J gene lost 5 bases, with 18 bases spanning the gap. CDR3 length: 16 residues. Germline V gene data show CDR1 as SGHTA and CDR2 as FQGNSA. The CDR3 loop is CASSRDGQLVTGELFF. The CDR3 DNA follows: TGTGCCAGCAGCCGGGACGGACAGTTGGTGACCGGGGAGCTGTTTTTT.

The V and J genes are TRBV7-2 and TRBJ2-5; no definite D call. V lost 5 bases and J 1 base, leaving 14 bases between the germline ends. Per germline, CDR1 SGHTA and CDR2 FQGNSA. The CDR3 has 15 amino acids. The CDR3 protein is CASSPGRNPQETQYF. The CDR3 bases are TGTGCCAGCAGCCCGGGTCGGAACCCCCAAGAGACCCAGTACTTC.

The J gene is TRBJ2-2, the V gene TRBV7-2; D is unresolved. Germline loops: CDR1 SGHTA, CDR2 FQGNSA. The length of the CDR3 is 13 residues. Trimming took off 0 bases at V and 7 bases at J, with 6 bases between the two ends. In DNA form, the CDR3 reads TGTGCCAGCAGCTTAGCGGTAGTCGGGGAGCTGTTTTTT. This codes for CASSLAVVGELFF.

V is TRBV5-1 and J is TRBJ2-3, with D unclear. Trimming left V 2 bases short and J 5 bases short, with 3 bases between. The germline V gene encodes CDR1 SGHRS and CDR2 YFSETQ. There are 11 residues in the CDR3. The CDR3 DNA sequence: TGCGCCAGCAGCTTAGGAGATACGCAGTATTTT. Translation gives CASSLGDTQYF.

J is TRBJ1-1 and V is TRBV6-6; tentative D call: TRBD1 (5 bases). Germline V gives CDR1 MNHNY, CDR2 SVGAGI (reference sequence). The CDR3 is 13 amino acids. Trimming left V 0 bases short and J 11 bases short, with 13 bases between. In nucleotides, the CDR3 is TGTGCCAGCAGTTACTCGGGGACCATGGGGGCTTTCTTT. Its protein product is CASSYSGTMGAFF.

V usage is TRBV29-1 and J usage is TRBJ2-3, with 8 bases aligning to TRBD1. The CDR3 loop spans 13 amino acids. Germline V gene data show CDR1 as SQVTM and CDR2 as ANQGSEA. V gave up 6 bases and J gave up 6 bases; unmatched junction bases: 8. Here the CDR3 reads CSVARGLGDTQYF. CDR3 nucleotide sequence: TGCAGCGTGGCCAGGGGGCTGGGGGATACGCAGTATTTT.

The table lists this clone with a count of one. CDR3 in DNA: TGCGCCAGCAGCCAAGATCAGGGGACAGGTCCGGTGGGGGGCTACACCTTC. It codes for CASSQDQGTGPVGGYTF. The genes are TRBV4-1 and TRBJ1-2; TRBD1 aligns across 8 bases. Trimming cost V 0 bases and J 8 bases; bases outside gene matches: 14. The CDR3 spans 17 residues. Germline CDR1 reads MGHRA; CDR2 reads YSYEKL.

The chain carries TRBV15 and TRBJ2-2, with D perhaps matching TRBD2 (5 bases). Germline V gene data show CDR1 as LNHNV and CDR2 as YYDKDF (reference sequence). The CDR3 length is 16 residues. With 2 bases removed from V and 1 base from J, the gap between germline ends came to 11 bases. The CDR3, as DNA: TGTGCCACCAGCAGACGAAGGACTGTGAACACCGGGGAGCTGTTTTTT. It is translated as CATSRRRTVNTGELFF.

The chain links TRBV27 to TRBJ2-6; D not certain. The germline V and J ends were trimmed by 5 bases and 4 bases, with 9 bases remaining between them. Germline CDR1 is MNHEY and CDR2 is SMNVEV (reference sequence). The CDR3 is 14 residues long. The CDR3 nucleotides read TGTGCCAGCAGTACCAGACGAGGGGCCAACGTCCTGACTTTC. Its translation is CASSTRRGANVLTF.

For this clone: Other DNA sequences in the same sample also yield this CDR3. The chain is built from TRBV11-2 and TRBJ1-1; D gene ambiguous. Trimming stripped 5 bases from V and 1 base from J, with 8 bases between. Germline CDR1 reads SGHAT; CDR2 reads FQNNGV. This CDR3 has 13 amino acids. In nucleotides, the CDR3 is TGTGCCAGCAGCCTCTCACCGAACACTGAAGCTTTCTTT. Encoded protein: CASSLSPNTEAFF. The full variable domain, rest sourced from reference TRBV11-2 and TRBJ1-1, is EAGVAQSPRYKIIEKRQSVAFWCNPISGHATLYWYQQILGQGPKLLIQFQNNGVVDDSQLPKDRFSAERLKGVDSTLKIQPAKLEDSAVYLCASSLSPNTEAFFGQGTRLTVV.